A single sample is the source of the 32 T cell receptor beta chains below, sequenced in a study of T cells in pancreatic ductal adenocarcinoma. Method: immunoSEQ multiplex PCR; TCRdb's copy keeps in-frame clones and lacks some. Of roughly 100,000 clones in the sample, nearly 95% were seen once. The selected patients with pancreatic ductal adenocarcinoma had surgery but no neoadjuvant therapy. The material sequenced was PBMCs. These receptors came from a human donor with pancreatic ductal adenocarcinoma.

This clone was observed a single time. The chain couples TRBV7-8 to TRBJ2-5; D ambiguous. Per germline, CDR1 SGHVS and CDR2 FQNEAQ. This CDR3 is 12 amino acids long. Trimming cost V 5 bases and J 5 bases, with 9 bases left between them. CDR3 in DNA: TGTGCCAGCAGCAGAGACGGGGAGACCCAGTACTTC. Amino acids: CASSRDGETQYF.

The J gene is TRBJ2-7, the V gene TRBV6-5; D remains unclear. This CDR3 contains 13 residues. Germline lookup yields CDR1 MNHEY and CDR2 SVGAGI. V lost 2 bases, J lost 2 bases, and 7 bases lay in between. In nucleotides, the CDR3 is TGTGCCAGCAGTTACAGAGTGGCCTACGAGCAGTACTTC. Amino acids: CASSYRVAYEQYF.

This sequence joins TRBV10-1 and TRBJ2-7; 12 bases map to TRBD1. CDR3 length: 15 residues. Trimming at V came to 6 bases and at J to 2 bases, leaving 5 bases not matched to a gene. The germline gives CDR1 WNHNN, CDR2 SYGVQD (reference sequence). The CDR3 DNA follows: TGCGCCAGCAGCGCCGGGACAGGGGGCACCTACGAGCAGTACTTC. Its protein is CASSAGTGGTYEQYF.

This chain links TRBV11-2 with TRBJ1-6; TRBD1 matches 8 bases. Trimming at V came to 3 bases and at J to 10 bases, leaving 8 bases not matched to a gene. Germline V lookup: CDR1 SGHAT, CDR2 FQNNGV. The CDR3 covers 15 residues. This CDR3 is CASSFGRQGPSPLHF. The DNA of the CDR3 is TGTGCCAGCAGCTTTGGGCGACAGGGGCCCTCACCCCTCCACTTT.

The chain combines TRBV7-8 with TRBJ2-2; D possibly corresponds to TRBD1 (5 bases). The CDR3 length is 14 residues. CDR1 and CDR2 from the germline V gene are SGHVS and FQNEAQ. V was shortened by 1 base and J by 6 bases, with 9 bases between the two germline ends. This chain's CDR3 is CASSLGPRAGELFF. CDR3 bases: TGTGCCAGCAGCTTAGGGCCCAGGGCCGGGGAGCTGTTTTTT.

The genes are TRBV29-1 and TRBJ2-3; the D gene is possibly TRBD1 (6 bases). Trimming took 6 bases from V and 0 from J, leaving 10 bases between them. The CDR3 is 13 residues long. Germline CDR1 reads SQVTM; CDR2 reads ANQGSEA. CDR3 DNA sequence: TGCAGCGTCCGGACAGATAGCACAGATACGCAGTATTTT. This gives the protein CSVRTDSTDTQYF.

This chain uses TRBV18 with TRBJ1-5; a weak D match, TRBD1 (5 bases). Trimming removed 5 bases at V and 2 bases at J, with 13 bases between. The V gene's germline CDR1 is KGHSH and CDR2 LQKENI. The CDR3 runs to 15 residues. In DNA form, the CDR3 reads TGTGCCAGCTCATCGACAGCTAAGGGCAATCAGCCCCAGCATTTT. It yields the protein CASSSTAKGNQPQHF.

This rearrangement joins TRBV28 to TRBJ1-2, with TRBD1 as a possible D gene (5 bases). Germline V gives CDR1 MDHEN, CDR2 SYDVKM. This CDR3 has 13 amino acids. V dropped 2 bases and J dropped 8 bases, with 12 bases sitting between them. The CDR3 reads CASSLQGVRGYTF. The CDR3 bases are TGTGCCAGCAGTTTACAGGGTGTAAGGGGCTACACCTTC.

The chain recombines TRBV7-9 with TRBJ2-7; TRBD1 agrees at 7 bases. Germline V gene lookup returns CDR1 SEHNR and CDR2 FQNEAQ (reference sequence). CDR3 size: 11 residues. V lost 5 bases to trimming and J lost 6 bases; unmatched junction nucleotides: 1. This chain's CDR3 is CASSRQGEQYF. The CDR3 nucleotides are TGTGCCAGCAGCCGACAGGGCGAGCAGTACTTC.

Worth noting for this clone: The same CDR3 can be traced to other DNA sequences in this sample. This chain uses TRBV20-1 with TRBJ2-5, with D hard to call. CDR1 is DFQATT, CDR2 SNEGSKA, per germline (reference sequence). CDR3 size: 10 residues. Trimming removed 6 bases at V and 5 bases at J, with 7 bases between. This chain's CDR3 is CSAPRETQYF. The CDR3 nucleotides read TGCAGTGCCCCCCGGGAGACCCAGTACTTC.

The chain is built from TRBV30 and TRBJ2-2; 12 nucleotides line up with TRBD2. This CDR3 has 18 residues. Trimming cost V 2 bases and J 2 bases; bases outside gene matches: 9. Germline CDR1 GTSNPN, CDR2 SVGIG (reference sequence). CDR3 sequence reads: CAWSRQVGLAGNTGELFF. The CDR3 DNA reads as TGTGCCTGGAGTCGGCAGGTGGGACTAGCGGGTAACACCGGGGAGCTGTTTTTT.

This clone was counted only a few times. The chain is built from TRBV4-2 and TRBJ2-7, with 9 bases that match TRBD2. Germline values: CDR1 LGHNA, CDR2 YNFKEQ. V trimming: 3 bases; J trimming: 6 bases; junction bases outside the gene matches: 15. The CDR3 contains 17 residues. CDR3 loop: CASSQGASGTSGGEQYF. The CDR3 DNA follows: TGTGCCAGCAGCCAGGGTGCTAGCGGGACCTCCGGGGGCGAGCAGTACTTC.

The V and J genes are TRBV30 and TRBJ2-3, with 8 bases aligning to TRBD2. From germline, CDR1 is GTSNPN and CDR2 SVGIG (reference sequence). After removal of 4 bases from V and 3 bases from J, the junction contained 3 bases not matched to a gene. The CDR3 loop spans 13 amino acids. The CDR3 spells CAWNREGTDTQYF. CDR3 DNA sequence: TGTGCCTGGAACCGGGAGGGGACAGATACGCAGTATTTT.

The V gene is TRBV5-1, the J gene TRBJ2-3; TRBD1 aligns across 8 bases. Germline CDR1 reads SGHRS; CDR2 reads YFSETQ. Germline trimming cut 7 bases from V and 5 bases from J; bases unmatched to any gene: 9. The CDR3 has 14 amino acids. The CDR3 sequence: CASRPGQVVDTQYF. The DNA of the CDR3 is TGCGCCAGCCGTCCGGGACAGGTCGTAGATACGCAGTATTTT.

The CDR3 DNA reads TGCAGCGTTGAAGGTCTTTGGCTAGCGGGAGTCTACAATGAGCAGTTCTTC. Amino acid sequence: CSVEGLWLAGVYNEQFF. The rearrangement links TRBV29-1 to TRBJ2-1, with 10 positions matching TRBD2. CDR1 and CDR2 from the germline V gene are SQVTM and ANQGSEA. Trimming at V came to 1 base and at J to 3 bases, leaving 9 bases not matched to a gene. The CDR3 sequence is 17 residues long.

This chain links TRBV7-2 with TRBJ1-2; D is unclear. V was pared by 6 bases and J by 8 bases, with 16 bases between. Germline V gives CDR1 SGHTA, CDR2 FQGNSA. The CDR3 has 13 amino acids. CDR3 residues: CASSHFRESGYTF. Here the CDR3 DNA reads TGTGCCAGCAGTCATTTTCGAGAGTCCGGCTACACCTTC.

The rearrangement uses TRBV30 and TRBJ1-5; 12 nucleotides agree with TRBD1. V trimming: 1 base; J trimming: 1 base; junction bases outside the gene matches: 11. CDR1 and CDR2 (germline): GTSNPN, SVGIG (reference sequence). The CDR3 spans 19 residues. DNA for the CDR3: TGTGCCTGGAGTGGCTCATACGGGACAGGGGGCGCAAGCAATCAGCCCCAGCATTTT. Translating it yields CAWSGSYGTGGASNQPQHF.

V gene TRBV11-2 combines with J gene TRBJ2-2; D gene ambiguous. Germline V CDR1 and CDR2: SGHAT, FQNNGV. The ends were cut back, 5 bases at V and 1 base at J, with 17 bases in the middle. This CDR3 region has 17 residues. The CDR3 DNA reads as TGTGCCAGCAGCCAACCTTCTGAGACATTGAACACCGGGGAGCTGTTTTTT. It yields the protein CASSQPSETLNTGELFF.

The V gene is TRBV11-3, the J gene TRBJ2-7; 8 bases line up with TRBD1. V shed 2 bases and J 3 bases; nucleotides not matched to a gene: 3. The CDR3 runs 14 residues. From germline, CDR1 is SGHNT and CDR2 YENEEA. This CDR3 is CASSLQGAVYEQYF. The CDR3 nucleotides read TGTGCCAGCAGCTTACAGGGGGCCGTCTACGAGCAGTACTTC.

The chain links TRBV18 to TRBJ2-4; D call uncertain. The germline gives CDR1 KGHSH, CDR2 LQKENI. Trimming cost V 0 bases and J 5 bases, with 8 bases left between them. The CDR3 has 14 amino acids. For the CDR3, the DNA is TGTGCCAGCTCACCACCCAATGCGGAAAACATTCAGTACTTC. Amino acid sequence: CASSPPNAENIQYF. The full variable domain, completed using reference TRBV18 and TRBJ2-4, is NAGVMQNPRHLVRRRGQEARLRCSPMKGHSHVYWYRQLPEEGLKFMVYLQKENIIDESGMPKERFSAEFPKEGPSILRIQQVVRGDSAAYFCASSPPNAENIQYFGAGTRLSVL.

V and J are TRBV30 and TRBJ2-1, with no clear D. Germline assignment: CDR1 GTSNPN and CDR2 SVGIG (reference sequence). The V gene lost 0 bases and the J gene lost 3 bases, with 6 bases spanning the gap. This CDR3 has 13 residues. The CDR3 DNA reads TGTGCCTGGAGTGTAGCCAACTACAATGAGCAGTTCTTC. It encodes CAWSVANYNEQFF. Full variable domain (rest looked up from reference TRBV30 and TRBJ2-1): SQTIHQWPATLVQPVGSPLSLECTVEGTSNPNLYWYRQAAGRGLQLLFYSVGIGQISSEVPQNLSASRPQDRQFILSSKKLLLSDSGFYLCAWSVANYNEQFFGPGTRLTVL.

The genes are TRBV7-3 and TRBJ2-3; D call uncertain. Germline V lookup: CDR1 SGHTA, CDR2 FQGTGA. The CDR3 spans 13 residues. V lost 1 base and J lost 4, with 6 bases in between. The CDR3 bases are TGTGCCAGCAGCTTAAGCCCGGCAGATACGCAGTATTTT. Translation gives CASSLSPADTQYF. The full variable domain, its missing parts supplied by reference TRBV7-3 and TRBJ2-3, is GAGVSQTPSNKVTEKGKYVELRCDPISGHTALYWYRQSLGQGPEFLIYFQGTGAADDSGLPNDRFFAVRPEGSVSTLKIQRTERGDSAVYLCASSLSPADTQYFGPGTRLTVL.

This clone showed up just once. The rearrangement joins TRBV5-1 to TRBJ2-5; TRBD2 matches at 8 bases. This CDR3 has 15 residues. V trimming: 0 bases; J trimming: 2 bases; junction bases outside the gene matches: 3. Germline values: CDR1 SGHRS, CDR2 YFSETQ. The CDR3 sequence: CASSLDPGGQETQYF. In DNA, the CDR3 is TGCGCCAGCAGCTTGGATCCGGGAGGGCAAGAGACCCAGTACTTC.

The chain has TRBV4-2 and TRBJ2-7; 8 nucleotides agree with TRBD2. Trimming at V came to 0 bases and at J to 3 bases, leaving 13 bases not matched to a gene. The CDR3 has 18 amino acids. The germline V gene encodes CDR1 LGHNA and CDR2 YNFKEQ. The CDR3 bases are TGTGCCAGCAGCCAAGATCTTTTTGTAGGGGGACTAGGCTACGAGCAGTACTTC. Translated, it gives CASSQDLFVGGLGYEQYF.

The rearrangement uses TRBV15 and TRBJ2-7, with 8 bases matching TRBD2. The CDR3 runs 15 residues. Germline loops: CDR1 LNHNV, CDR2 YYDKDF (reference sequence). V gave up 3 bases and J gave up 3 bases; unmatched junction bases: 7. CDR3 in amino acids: CATSSRAGAFYEQYF. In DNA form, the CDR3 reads TGTGCCACCAGCAGCAGAGCGGGAGCCTTCTACGAGCAGTACTTC.

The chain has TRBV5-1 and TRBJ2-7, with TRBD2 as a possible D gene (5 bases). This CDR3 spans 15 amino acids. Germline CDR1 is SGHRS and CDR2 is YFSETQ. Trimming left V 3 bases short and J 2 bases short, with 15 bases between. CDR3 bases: TGCGCCAGCAGCTCCCTGACGGCCGGGGCCTACGAGCAGTACTTC. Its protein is CASSSLTAGAYEQYF.

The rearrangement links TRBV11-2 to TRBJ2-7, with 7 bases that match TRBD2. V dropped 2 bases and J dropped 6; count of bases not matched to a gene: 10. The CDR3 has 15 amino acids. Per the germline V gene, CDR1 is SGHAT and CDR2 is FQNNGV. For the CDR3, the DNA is TGTGCCAGCAGCTTATCGCGGGAGATTTGGTTCGAGCAGTACTTC. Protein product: CASSLSREIWFEQYF.

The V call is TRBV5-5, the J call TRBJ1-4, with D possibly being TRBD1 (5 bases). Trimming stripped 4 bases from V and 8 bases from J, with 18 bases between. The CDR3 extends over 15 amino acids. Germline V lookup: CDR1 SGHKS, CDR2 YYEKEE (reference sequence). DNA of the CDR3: TGTGCCAGCAGCCCTACGACAGTGGGGGGGGAAAAACTGTTTTTT. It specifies CASSPTTVGGEKLFF.

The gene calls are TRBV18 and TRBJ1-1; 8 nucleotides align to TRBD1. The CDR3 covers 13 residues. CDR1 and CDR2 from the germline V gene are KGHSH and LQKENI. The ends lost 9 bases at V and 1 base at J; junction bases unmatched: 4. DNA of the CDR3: TGTGCCAGTCGACAGGGGACGAACACTGAAGCTTTCTTT. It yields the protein CASRQGTNTEAFF.

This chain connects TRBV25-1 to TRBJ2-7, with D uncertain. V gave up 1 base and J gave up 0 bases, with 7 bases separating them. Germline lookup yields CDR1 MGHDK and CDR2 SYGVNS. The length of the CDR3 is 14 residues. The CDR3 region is CASSEWASSYEQYF. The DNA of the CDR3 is TGTGCCAGCAGTGAATGGGCCAGCTCCTACGAGCAGTACTTC.

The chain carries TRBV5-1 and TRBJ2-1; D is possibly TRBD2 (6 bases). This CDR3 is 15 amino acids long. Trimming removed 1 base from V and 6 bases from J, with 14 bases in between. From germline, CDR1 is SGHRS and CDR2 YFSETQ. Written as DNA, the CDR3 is TGCGCCAGCAGCTTGTCTGGGACTGGTGGCAATGAGCAGTTCTTC. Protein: CASSLSGTGGNEQFF.

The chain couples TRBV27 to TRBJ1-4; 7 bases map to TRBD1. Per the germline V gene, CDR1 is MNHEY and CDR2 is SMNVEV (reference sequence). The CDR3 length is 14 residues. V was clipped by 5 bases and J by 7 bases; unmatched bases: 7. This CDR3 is CASSRQGLGEKLFF. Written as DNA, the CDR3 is TGTGCCAGCAGTCGACAGGGTCTAGGTGAAAAACTGTTTTTT.